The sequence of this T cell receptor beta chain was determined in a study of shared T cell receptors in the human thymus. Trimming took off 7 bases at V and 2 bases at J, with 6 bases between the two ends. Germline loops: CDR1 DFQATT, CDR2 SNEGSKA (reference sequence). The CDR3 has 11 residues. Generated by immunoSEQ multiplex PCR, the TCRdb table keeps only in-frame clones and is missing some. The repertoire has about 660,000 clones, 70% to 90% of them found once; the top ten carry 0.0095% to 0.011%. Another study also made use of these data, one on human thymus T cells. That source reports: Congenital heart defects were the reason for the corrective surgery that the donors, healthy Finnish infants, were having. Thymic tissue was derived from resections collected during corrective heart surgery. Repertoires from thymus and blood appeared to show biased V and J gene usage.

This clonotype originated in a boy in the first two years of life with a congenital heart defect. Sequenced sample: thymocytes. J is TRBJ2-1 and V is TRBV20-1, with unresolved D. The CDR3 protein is CSVIPYNEQFF. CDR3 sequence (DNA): TGCAGTGTCATTCCCTACAATGAGCAGTTCTTC.